Below are 32 T cell receptor beta chains sequenced from a single sample in a study of metastatic and nonmetastatic thyroid tumors. Every patient was untreated before thyroid surgery. MiXCR reprocessed the PCR reads for TCRdb. The profile shows approximately 25,000 clones, roughly an eighth of them singletons. Material: blood. The receptors were gathered from a female donor with papillary thyroid cancer or a benign thyroid nodule (not recorded which). Some clones in this sample may be carry-over from other donors' samples.

The chain employs TRBV30 and TRBJ2-1; 7 nucleotides match TRBD2. CDR1 is GTSNPN, CDR2 SVGIG, per germline (reference sequence). The CDR3 sequence is 13 residues long. J was trimmed by 8 bases and V by 3 bases; bases with no gene match: 7. The DNA of the CDR3 is TGTGCCTGGAGGAGGCTGGGAGGGGATGAGCAGTTCTTC. It is translated as CAWRRLGGDEQFF. Variable domain in full (rest from reference TRBV30 and TRBJ2-1): SQTIHQWPATLVQPVGSPLSLECTVEGTSNPNLYWYRQAAGRGLQLLFYSVGIGQISSEVPQNLSASRPQDRQFILSSKKLLLSDSGFYLCAWRRLGGDEQFFGPGTRLTVL.

This chain connects TRBV30 to TRBJ1-5, with a tentative D call TRBD1 (6 bases). Trimming removed 2 bases from V and 6 bases from J, with 11 bases in between. Germline CDR1 is GTSNPN and CDR2 is SVGIG (reference sequence). The CDR3 runs to 13 residues. This chain's CDR3 is CAWSRGAGQPQHF. In nucleotides, the CDR3 is TGTGCCTGGAGTCGGGGGGCAGGTCAGCCCCAGCATTTT.

The rearrangement joins TRBV2 to TRBJ2-3; the D is unclear. CDR1 is SNHLY, CDR2 FYNNEI, per germline. The CDR3 spans 16 residues. V gave up 10 bases and J gave up 1 base, with 21 bases separating them. The CDR3 region has the DNA TGTGCCATCAGGAAGAGAACGGCCGAGCGCACAGATACGCAGTATTTT. Translating it yields CAIRKRTAERTDTQYF.

This clone was counted many times. Given a much more abundant clone one base away, this may be a read error. The CDR3 DNA reads TGTGCCACCCGTGATCACAGGGGGCTTGGGTACAATGAGCAGTTCTTC. Protein product: CATRDHRGLGYNEQFF. The chain recombines TRBV24-1 with TRBJ2-1; 9 bases are shared with TRBD1. The CDR3 length is 16 residues. CDR1 is KGHDR, CDR2 SFDVKD, per germline.

The chain is built from TRBV19 and TRBJ2-5; TRBD1 is a possible D gene (6 bases). This CDR3 is built from 13 residues. Trimming cost V 6 bases and J 5 bases, with 13 bases left between them. The germline V gene has CDR1 LNHDA and CDR2 SQIVND (reference sequence). For the CDR3, the DNA is TGTGCCAGTAGCTCCACAGGGCGGGAGACCCAGTACTTC. Translating it yields CASSSTGRETQYF.

This clone has ten or more counts. The V and J genes are TRBV14 and TRBJ2-1, with D hard to call. Trimming took off 0 bases at V and 5 bases at J, with 14 bases between the two ends. The germline V gene has CDR1 SGHDN and CDR2 FVKESK. The CDR3 has 16 residues. CDR3 DNA sequence: TGTGCCAGCAGCCAAGACATGACCGGAGTCCACAATGAGCAGTTCTTC. As protein: CASSQDMTGVHNEQFF.

This clone was detected only a few times. The chain couples TRBV6-1 to TRBJ1-1, with a tentative D call TRBD1 (6 bases). Between the trimmed V and J ends, which lost 1 base and 6 bases, there was a span of 15 bases. The CDR3 has 15 residues. The germline V gene has CDR1 MNHNS and CDR2 SASEGT. Here the CDR3 DNA reads TGTGCCAGCAGTGAAGGACAGGCTTTCGGGGCTGAAGCTTTCTTT. Translated: CASSEGQAFGAEAFF.

By frequency in the sample, this clone is medium-sized (0.01 to 0.1%). The CDR3 protein is CASIRTESSYEQYF. The CDR3 nucleotides read TGTGCCAGCATCCGGACGGAAAGCTCCTACGAGCAGTACTTC. The chain combines TRBV6-1 with TRBJ2-7; D call uncertain. V was pared by 7 bases and J by 0 bases, with 13 bases between. CDR1 and CDR2 from the germline V gene are MNHNS and SASEGT. CDR3 length: 14 residues.

The V call is TRBV12-3 or TRBV12-4, the J call TRBJ2-1; 11 bases align to TRBD2. The V segment lost 6 bases and the J segment 7 bases; nucleotides outside the gene matches: 8. The CDR3 consists of 15 residues. The CDR3 sequence: CASRLKRTSGNEQFF. DNA for the CDR3: TGTGCCAGCAGATTGAAGAGGACTAGCGGGAATGAGCAGTTCTTC.

This chain joins TRBV19 and TRBJ2-1; TRBD1 agrees at 12 bases. The CDR3 runs to 15 residues. After removal of 5 bases from V and 9 bases from J, the junction contained 8 bases not matched to a gene. Germline-derived CDR1 and CDR2 are LNHDA and SQIVND (reference sequence). CDR3: CASSASGTGGGEQFF. The CDR3 coding sequence is TGTGCCAGTAGTGCCTCCGGGACAGGGGGCGGTGAGCAGTTCTTC.

This clone came up many times. The chain uses TRBV7-6 and TRBJ1-1; perhaps TRBD1 as D (5 bases). Between the trimmed V and J ends, which lost 0 bases and 1 base, there was a span of 6 bases. This CDR3 is built from 14 residues. From germline, CDR1 is SGHVS and CDR2 FNYEAQ. The CDR3 sequence: CASSLAGGNTEAFF. CDR3 in DNA: TGTGCCAGCAGCTTAGCGGGGGGGAACACTGAAGCTTTCTTT.

This clone was counted only a few times. The chain links TRBV6-5 to TRBJ1-2; no clear D. Between the trimmed V and J ends, which lost 0 bases and 8 bases, there was a span of 22 bases. The CDR3 is made up of 17 amino acids. Germline V gene data show CDR1 as MNHEY and CDR2 as SVGAGI. CDR3 coding DNA: TGTGCCAGCAGTTACTCGAGTTCGGCAGCTAACATCGGGGGCTACACCTTC. The encoded protein is CASSYSSSAANIGGYTF.

This clone was found many times. The chain carries TRBV6-1 and TRBJ2-7; TRBD1 is a possible D gene (5 bases). CDR1 and CDR2 from the germline V gene are MNHNS and SASEGT. There are 14 residues in the CDR3. The germline V and J ends were trimmed by 8 bases and 6 bases, with 20 bases remaining between them. For the CDR3, the DNA is TGTGCCAGCTTGGCGCGTACAGGACGAAGCGAGCAGTACTTC. Translation gives CASLARTGRSEQYF.

This clone was recorded many times. The chain recombines TRBV11-3 with TRBJ2-3; no firm D call. V was pared by 1 base and J by 6 bases, with 8 bases between. Germline assignment: CDR1 SGHNT and CDR2 YENEEA. CDR3 length: 13 residues. The CDR3 region has the DNA TGTGCCAGCAGCTTAGCAGGCCAGGATACGCAGTATTTT. This gives the protein CASSLAGQDTQYF.

This clone was seen more than once but under ten times. A read error may be the cause here, since a much bigger clone is one base away. The J gene is TRBJ2-2, the V gene TRBV20-1, with D possibly matching TRBD1 (6 bases). The germline CDR1 and CDR2 sequences are DFQATT and SNEGSKA (reference sequence). The CDR3 is 14 residues long. As DNA, the CDR3 is TGCAGTGTCCCGTGGTCTGGGGGCACCGAGGAGCTGTTTTTT. Protein product: CSVPWSGGTEELFF.

This clone was seen many times. The chain joins TRBV6-4 to TRBJ2-7; 10 bases map to TRBD1. After removal of 6 bases from V and 3 bases from J, the junction contained 23 bases not matched to a gene. The CDR3 is made up of 20 amino acids. Germline V lookup: CDR1 MRHNA, CDR2 SNTAGT. The CDR3 spells CASRTYRDRGFSGFGYEQYF. In DNA, the CDR3 is TGTGCCAGCAGAACCTACCGGGACAGGGGCTTTTCGGGATTCGGCTACGAGCAGTACTTC.

This clone was recorded at least ten times. The chain joins TRBV4-2 to TRBJ2-7; TRBD2 matches 8 bases. The V and J ends lost 0 bases and 2 bases, in that order; junction bases with no gene match: 3. The germline gives CDR1 LGHNA, CDR2 YNFKEQ. CDR3 length: 15 residues. The CDR3 DNA reads TGTGCCAGCAGCCAAGACCCGGGACTAGCCTACGAGCAGTACTTC. Residues: CASSQDPGLAYEQYF.

This clone was observed many times. This CDR3 is CASSLGAVGYEQYF. In DNA, the CDR3 is TGTGCCAGCAGCTTAGGGGCGGTAGGGTACGAGCAGTACTTC. The chain couples TRBV7-2 to TRBJ2-7; unclear D gene. The CDR3 length is 14 residues. V was pared by 1 base and J by 4 bases, with 11 bases between. Germline CDR1 and CDR2: SGHTA and FQGNSA.

In its sample, this clone was seen many times. V usage is TRBV20-1 and J usage is TRBJ2-7, with D perhaps TRBD1 (6 bases). Germline CDR1 DFQATT, CDR2 SNEGSKA (reference sequence). This CDR3 spans 14 amino acids. Trimming left V 5 bases short and J 0 bases short, with 14 bases between. CDR3 amino acids: CSALPGQGSYEQYF. The CDR3 region has the DNA TGCAGTGCTCTTCCGGGACAAGGCTCCTACGAGCAGTACTTC.

In regard to this clone: A single base separates this from a much larger clone, so it may be a read error. The V call is TRBV7-3, the J call TRBJ2-5; 11 bases are a match to TRBD2. Germline CDR1 reads SGHTA; CDR2 reads FQGTGA. The length of the CDR3 is 16 residues. Germline trimming cut 6 bases from V and 5 bases from J; bases unmatched to any gene: 11. The CDR3 nucleotides read TGTGCCAGCAGACCTACCGGACTAGCGGGCGGGGAGACCCAGTACTTC. As protein: CASRPTGLAGGETQYF.

This clone has at least ten counts. CDR3 amino acids: CASSLGTMWSGRRGETQYF. CDR3 coding DNA: TGCGCCAGCAGCTTGGGGACTATGTGGAGCGGGAGGAGGGGAGAGACCCAGTACTTC. V is TRBV5-1 and J is TRBJ2-5; 9 bases fit TRBD2. The germline V gene encodes CDR1 SGHRS and CDR2 YFSETQ. The trim removed 0 bases at V and 4 bases at J, leaving 16 bases unmatched. CDR3 length: 19 amino acids.

The genes are TRBV6-1 and TRBJ2-7; unclear D gene. This CDR3 is built from 10 residues. CDR1 and CDR2 (germline): MNHNS, SASEGT. V was pared by 2 bases and J by 6 bases, with 2 bases between. CDR3 residues: CASSEREQYF. As DNA, the CDR3 is TGTGCCAGCAGTGAACGCGAGCAGTACTTC.

This clone was recorded at least ten times. The CDR3 loop reads CASSRGTVTATNEKLFF. CDR3 in DNA: TGTGCCAGCAGCAGAGGGACAGTCACTGCAACTAATGAAAAACTGTTTTTT. The chain links TRBV9 to TRBJ1-4; 7 bases line up with TRBD1. The CDR3 totals 17 residues. Germline V lookup: CDR1 SGDLS, CDR2 YYNGEE. V lost 4 bases, J lost 0 bases, and 9 bases stayed unmatched.

This clone was counted at least ten times. CDR3 protein: CASSPPGGVAKNIQYF. The DNA of the CDR3 is TGTGCCAGCAGTCCCCCTGGAGGGGTAGCCAAAAACATTCAGTACTTC. The rearrangement links TRBV28 to TRBJ2-4, with TRBD2 as a possible D gene (6 bases). The V gene lost 5 bases and the J gene lost 0 bases, with 14 bases spanning the gap. Germline V gives CDR1 MDHEN, CDR2 SYDVKM. The CDR3 is 16 amino acids.

This clone has ten or more counts. The chain couples TRBV24-1 to TRBJ2-2, with D maybe TRBD2 (6 bases). V lost 4 bases and J 3 bases, leaving 17 bases between the germline ends. Germline values: CDR1 KGHDR, CDR2 SFDVKD. The CDR3 covers 17 residues. In DNA form, the CDR3 reads TGTGCCACCAGTGACCGAAGACTAGTTCGGGACACCGGGGAGCTGTTTTTT. This gives the protein CATSDRRLVRDTGELFF.

The chain links TRBV7-2 to TRBJ1-5, with a possible D match to TRBD1 (5 bases). CDR1 is SGHTA, CDR2 FQGNSA, per germline. The CDR3 consists of 14 residues. Trimming took 2 bases from V and 9 from J, leaving 14 bases between them. The CDR3 DNA sequence: TGTGCCAGCAGCTTAATATCGGAGGGGCCGCCCCAGCATTTT. Amino acid sequence: CASSLISEGPPQHF.

This clone was counted at least ten times. The rearrangement links TRBV29-1 to TRBJ1-2; no clear D gene. CDR1 is SQVTM and CDR2 is ANQGSEA in the germline V gene. This CDR3 is built from 13 residues. With 3 bases removed from V and 4 bases from J, the gap between germline ends came to 12 bases. Here the CDR3 reads CSVEGGSGYGYTF. The CDR3, as DNA: TGCAGCGTTGAGGGAGGGTCTGGCTATGGCTACACCTTC.

At least ten counts were recorded for this clone. This chain joins TRBV11-2 and TRBJ1-6; D remains ambiguous. Germline V gene data show CDR1 as SGHAT and CDR2 as FQNNGV. The CDR3 spans 15 residues. V was cut by 7 bases and J by 2 bases, with 12 bases left in between. The CDR3 protein is CASTLRRTYNSPLHF. The CDR3 bases are TGTGCCAGCACCCTTAGGAGAACCTATAATTCACCCCTCCACTTT.

This clone was seen ten or more times. The chain has TRBV20-1 and TRBJ1-3; no firm D call. The length of the CDR3 is 14 residues. V lost 6 bases, J lost 0 bases, and 12 bases lay in between. CDR1 and CDR2 (germline): DFQATT, SNEGSKA (reference sequence). The CDR3 loop is CSAIDVNSGNTIYF. CDR3 in DNA: TGCAGTGCCATCGACGTAAACTCTGGAAACACCATATATTTT.

This clone was counted at least ten times. The V and J genes are TRBV28 and TRBJ1-3, with D possibly matching TRBD1 (6 bases). This CDR3 region has 14 residues. The germline V gene encodes CDR1 MDHEN and CDR2 SYDVKM. With 10 bases removed from V and 4 bases from J, the gap between germline ends came to 17 bases. DNA of the CDR3: TGTGCCACCGAGGGGGGGGGTCTCGGAAACACCATATATTTT. Protein product: CATEGGGLGNTIYF.

This chain connects TRBV11-1 to TRBJ1-6, with a weak D call TRBD1 (6 bases). This CDR3 has 17 residues. Germline V gives CDR1 SGHAT, CDR2 FQDESV (reference sequence). With 4 bases removed from V and 10 bases from J, the gap between germline ends came to 23 bases. Here the CDR3 DNA reads TGTGCCAGCAGCTCTGGGACATTATCCCAATCGAACTCACCCCTCCACTTT. Translating gives CASSSGTLSQSNSPLHF. The full variable domain, rest sourced from reference TRBV11-1 and TRBJ1-6, is EAEVAQSPRYKITEKSQAVAFWCDPISGHATLYWYRQILGQGPELLVQFQDESVVDDSQLPKDRFSAERLKGVDSTLKIQPAELGDSAMYLCASSSGTLSQSNSPLHFGNGTRLTVT.

Ten or more counts support this clone. This chain joins TRBV20-1 and TRBJ2-1; D call uncertain. The CDR3 extends over 12 amino acids. V lost 1 base and J lost 8, with 9 bases in between. CDR1 and CDR2 from the germline V gene are DFQATT and SNEGSKA (reference sequence). In DNA, the CDR3 is TGCAGTGCTAGAGTGGGTAGCTATGAGCAGTTCTTC. Translation: CSARVGSYEQFF.